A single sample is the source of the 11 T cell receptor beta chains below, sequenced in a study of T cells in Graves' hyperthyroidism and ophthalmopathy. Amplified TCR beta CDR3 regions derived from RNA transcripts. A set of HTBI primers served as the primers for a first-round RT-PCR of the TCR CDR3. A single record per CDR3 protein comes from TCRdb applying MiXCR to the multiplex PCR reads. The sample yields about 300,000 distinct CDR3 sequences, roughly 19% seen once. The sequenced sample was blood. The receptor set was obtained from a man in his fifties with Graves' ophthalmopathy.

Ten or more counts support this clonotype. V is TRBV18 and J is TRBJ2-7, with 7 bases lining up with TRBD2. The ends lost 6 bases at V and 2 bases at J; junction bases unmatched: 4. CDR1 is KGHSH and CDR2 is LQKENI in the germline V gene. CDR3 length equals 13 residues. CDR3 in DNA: TGTGCCAGCTCTCCCAGCGGGACCTACGAGCAGTACTTC. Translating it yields CASSPSGTYEQYF. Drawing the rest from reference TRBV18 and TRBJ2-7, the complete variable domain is NAGVMQNPRHLVRRRGQEARLRCSPMKGHSHVYWYRQLPEEGLKFMVYLQKENIIDESGMPKERFSAEFPKEGPSILRIQQVVRGDSAAYFCASSPSGTYEQYFGPGTRLTVT.

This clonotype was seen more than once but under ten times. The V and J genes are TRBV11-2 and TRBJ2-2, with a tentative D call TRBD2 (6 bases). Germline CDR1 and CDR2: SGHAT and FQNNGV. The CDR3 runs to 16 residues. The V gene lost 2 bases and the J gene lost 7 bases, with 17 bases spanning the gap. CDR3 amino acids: CASSLSVAGSGGELFF. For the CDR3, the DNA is TGTGCCAGCAGCTTATCTGTCGCGGGGTCCGGCGGGGAGCTGTTTTTT.

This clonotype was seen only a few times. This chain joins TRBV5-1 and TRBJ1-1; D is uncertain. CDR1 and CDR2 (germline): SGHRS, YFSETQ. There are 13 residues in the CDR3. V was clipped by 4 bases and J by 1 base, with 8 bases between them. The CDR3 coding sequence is TGCGCCAGCAGCGATGCAGGGAACACTGAAGCTTTCTTT. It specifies CASSDAGNTEAFF.

DNA for the CDR3: TGTGCCAGCAGTGCTGGACCAGCGGGAGACACAGATACGCAGTATTTT. Translated, it gives CASSAGPAGDTDTQYF. The chain combines TRBV28 with TRBJ2-3; TRBD2 agrees at 8 bases. Germline values: CDR1 MDHEN, CDR2 SYDVKM. The CDR3 contains 16 residues. The trim removed 5 bases at V and 2 bases at J, leaving 9 bases unmatched.

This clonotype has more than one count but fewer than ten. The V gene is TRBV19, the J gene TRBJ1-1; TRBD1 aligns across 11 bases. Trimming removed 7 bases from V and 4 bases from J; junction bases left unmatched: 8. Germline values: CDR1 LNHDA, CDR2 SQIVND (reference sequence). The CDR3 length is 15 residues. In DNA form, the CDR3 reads TGTGCCAGTATGTGGATGGGGACAGGGGGCACTGAAGCTTTCTTT. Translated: CASMWMGTGGTEAFF. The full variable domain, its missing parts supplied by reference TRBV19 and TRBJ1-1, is DGGITQSPKYLFRKEGQNVTLSCEQNLNHDAMYWYRQDPGQGLRLIYYSQIVNDFQKGDIAEGYSVSREKKESFPLTVTSAQKNPTAFYLCASMWMGTGGTEAFFGQGTRLTVV.

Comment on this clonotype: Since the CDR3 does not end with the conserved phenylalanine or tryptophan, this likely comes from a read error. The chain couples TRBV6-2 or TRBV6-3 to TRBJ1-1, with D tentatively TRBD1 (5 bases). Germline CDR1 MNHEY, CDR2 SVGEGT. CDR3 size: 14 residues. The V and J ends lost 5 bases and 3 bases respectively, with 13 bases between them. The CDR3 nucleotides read TGTGCCAGCAGTCTATCGTGGGGGGACACTGAAGCTTTCCTT. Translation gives CASSLSWGDTEAFL.

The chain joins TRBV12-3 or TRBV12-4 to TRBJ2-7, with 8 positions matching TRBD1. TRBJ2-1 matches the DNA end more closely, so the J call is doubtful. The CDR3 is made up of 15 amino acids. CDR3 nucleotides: TGTGCCAGCAGTCTCGGACAGGGAGGCCCCTACGAGCAGTTCTTC. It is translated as CASSLGQGGPYEQFF.

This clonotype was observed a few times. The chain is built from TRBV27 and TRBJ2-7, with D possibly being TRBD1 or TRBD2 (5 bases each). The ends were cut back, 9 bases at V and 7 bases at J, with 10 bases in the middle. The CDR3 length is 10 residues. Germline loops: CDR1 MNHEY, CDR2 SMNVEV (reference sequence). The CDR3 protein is CARMGPEQYF. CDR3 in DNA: TGTGCCAGGATGGGACCGGAGCAGTACTTC.

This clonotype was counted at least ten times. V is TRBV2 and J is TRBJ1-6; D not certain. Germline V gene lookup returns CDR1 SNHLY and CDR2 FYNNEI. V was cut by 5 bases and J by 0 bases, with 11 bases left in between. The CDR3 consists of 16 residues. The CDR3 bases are TGTGCCAGCAGTCTTTTACAAAGCTCCTATAATTCACCCCTCCACTTT. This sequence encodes CASSLLQSSYNSPLHF.

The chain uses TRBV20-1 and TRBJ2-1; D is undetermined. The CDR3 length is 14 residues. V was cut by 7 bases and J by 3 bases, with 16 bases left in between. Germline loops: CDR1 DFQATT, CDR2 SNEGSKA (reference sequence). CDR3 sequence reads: CSVAAMVDYNEQFF. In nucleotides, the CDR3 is TGCAGTGTTGCCGCCATGGTTGACTACAATGAGCAGTTCTTC.

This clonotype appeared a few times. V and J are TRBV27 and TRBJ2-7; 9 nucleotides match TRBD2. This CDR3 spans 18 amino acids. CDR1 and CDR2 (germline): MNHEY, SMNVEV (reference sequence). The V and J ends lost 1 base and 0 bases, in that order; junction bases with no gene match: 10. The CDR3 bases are TGTGCCAGCAGTTTATTTGTTAGCGGGAGTGAAAGCTCCTACGAGCAGTACTTC. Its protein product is CASSLFVSGSESSYEQYF.